Shown below are 16 T cell receptor beta chains from a single sample sequenced in a study of T-cell reconstitution after alpha-beta-depleted transplantation in children. Library preparation (for TCRbeta) was performed with unique molecular identifiers. One entry per CDR3 protein results from TCRdb running MiXCR on the PCR reads. Of 200,000 to 250,000 distinct CDR3 sequences in the sample, 8% to 9.5% were seen once. The sample here was PBMCs from the stem cell graft donor, taken from the stem cell graft. The receptors were gathered from a human donor who donated a stem cell graft to a child with acute lymphoblastic leukemia.

The V gene is TRBV5-1, the J gene TRBJ2-5, with D perhaps matching TRBD1 (6 bases). V gave up 1 base and J gave up 5 bases, with 12 bases separating them. The length of the CDR3 is 14 residues. Per germline, CDR1 SGHRS and CDR2 YFSETQ. CDR3 residues: CASSLTQGLETQYF. The CDR3 region has the DNA TGCGCCAGCAGCTTGACCCAGGGGTTGGAGACCCAGTACTTC.

The CDR3 DNA follows: TGCAGTGTGCCAGAGAGCACAGATACGCAGTATTTT. Protein sequence: CSVPESTDTQYF. The chain uses TRBV20-1 and TRBJ2-3, with D unclear. This CDR3 has 12 residues. Germline V gene lookup returns CDR1 DFQATT and CDR2 SNEGSKA (reference sequence). With 7 bases removed from V and 0 bases from J, the gap between germline ends came to 8 bases.

This clonotype has just a few counts. V usage is TRBV3-1 and J usage is TRBJ2-1; 8 bases map to TRBD2. From germline, CDR1 is LGHDT and CDR2 YNNKEL (reference sequence). With V trimmed by 1 base and J by 6 bases, 2 bases remained unmatched. CDR3 length equals 14 residues. CDR3 DNA: TGTGCCAGCAGCCAAGGGACTAGCCTCAATGAGCAGTTCTTC. Translating gives CASSQGTSLNEQFF.

The sample holds a few counts of this clonotype. The V and J genes are TRBV5-1 and TRBJ2-6, with unresolved D. Between the trimmed V and J ends, which lost 4 bases and 2 bases, there was a span of 7 bases. CDR3 length equals 14 residues. CDR1 is SGHRS and CDR2 is YFSETQ in the germline V gene. The DNA for the CDR3 is TGCGCCAGCAGCCTAGAAGCTGGGGCCAACGTCCTGACTTTC. It yields the protein CASSLEAGANVLTF.

The sample holds many counts of this clonotype. The rearrangement links TRBV7-9 to TRBJ2-3; the D is unclear. The V end lost 3 bases, the J end lost 5 bases, and 12 bases lay between the germline ends. CDR1 SEHNR and CDR2 FQNEAQ come from the germline V gene (reference sequence). The CDR3 sequence is 14 residues long. The CDR3 bases are TGTGCCAGCAGCTTCGGATTGCGAGAAGATACGCAGTATTTT. Translated, it gives CASSFGLREDTQYF.

Ten or more counts support this clonotype. This chain uses TRBV9 with TRBJ2-1, with 8 bases matching TRBD1. The V gene end was trimmed by 0 bases and the J gene end by 5 bases; junction bases not matched to a gene: 7. Germline CDR1 is SGDLS and CDR2 is YYNGEE. The CDR3 consists of 16 residues. CDR3: CASSVGDRGAHNEQFF. The CDR3 DNA follows: TGTGCCAGCAGCGTAGGTGACAGGGGAGCCCACAATGAGCAGTTCTTC.

This chain links TRBV13 with TRBJ2-7; 10 bases are a match to TRBD1. The length of the CDR3 is 15 residues. Trimming removed 2 bases from V and 3 bases from J; junction bases left unmatched: 4. The germline gives CDR1 PRHDT, CDR2 FYEKMQ (reference sequence). The chain's CDR3 is CASSLPRDRGYEQYF. The CDR3 DNA reads as TGTGCCAGCAGCTTACCTCGGGACAGGGGCTACGAGCAGTACTTC. Full variable domain (outside the CDR3, taken from reference TRBV13 and TRBJ2-7): AAGVIQSPRHLIKEKRETATLKCYPIPRHDTVYWYQQGPGQDPQFLISFYEKMQSDKGSIPDRFSAQQFSDYHSELNMSSLELGDSALYFCASSLPRDRGYEQYFGPGTRLTVT.

There are a few counts of this clonotype. The chain recombines TRBV10-3 with TRBJ1-2; D remains unclear. The CDR3 covers 13 residues. The V end was cut by 5 bases, the J end by 6 bases, with 13 bases between. Germline loops: CDR1 ENHRY, CDR2 SYGVKD. CDR3 DNA: TGTGCCATCAGTCCCCTTGGGGTTGATGGCTACACCTTC. Protein: CAISPLGVDGYTF.

This clonotype has only a few counts. The chain combines TRBV5-1 with TRBJ1-1; TRBD1 matches 8 bases. Germline V gives CDR1 SGHRS, CDR2 YFSETQ. J gave up 7 bases and V 4 bases, and 6 bases lay outside the gene matches. The CDR3 has 13 residues. CDR3 region: CASSPSGGFEAFF. CDR3 coding DNA: TGCGCCAGCAGCCCGTCAGGGGGCTTTGAAGCTTTCTTT.

This clonotype came up many times. The chain recombines TRBV4-3 with TRBJ1-1; 8 bases match TRBD1. Germline V CDR1 and CDR2: LGHNA, YSLEER. J gave up 0 bases and V 8 bases, and 5 bases lay outside the gene matches. The CDR3 covers 14 residues. The CDR3 DNA sequence: TGCGCCAGCTCTATGGACAGGGTGAACACTGAAGCTTTCTTT. This codes for CASSMDRVNTEAFF.

The V call is TRBV10-1, the J call TRBJ2-2, with TRBD1 matching 8 bases. V trimming: 3 bases; J trimming: 6 bases; junction bases outside the gene matches: 0. This CDR3 region has 13 residues. CDR1 is WNHNN and CDR2 is SYGVQD in the germline V gene (reference sequence). The CDR3 nucleotides read TGCGCCAGCAGTGACAGGGGGCCCGGGGAGCTGTTTTTT. This translates into CASSDRGPGELFF.

This clonotype came up a few times. This chain connects TRBV5-1 to TRBJ1-3, with D maybe TRBD1 (6 bases). Germline V gene sequence: CDR1 SGHRS, CDR2 YFSETQ. V was shortened by 7 bases and J by 4 bases, with 12 bases between the two germline ends. The CDR3 contains 13 residues. CDR3: CASGDKEGNTIYF. Here the CDR3 DNA reads TGCGCCAGCGGGGACAAAGAAGGAAACACCATATATTTT.

The CDR3: CASSPYPDYGYTF. The CDR3 region has the DNA TGTGCCAGCAGCCCGTATCCAGACTATGGCTACACCTTC. The rearrangement uses TRBV11-1 and TRBJ1-2; no clear D. V was shortened by 5 bases and J by 3 bases, with 10 bases between the two germline ends. The CDR3 totals 13 residues. Germline-derived CDR1 and CDR2 are SGHAT and FQDESV (reference sequence).

The sample holds many counts of this clonotype. The chain's CDR3 is CASTLTADGRAFF. The CDR3 region has the DNA TGTGCCAGCACCTTAACGGCAGACGGGCGGGCGTTTTTT. This chain uses TRBV12-3 or TRBV12-4 with TRBJ1-4; D unresolved. This CDR3 region has 13 residues. Trimming took 7 bases from V and 16 from J, leaving 22 bases between them.

This clonotype showed up just a few times. The rearrangement joins TRBV7-2 to TRBJ1-3; D remains unclear. This CDR3 is 16 amino acids long. Trimming pared 5 bases from V and 0 bases from J, leaving 14 bases between. CDR1 is SGHTA and CDR2 is FQGNSA in the germline V gene. The CDR3 nucleotides are TGTGCCAGCAGCCTATACGACCCCATCTCTGGAAACACCATATATTTT. Translation gives CASSLYDPISGNTIYF.

The chain is built from TRBV5-1 and TRBJ2-7, with a possible D match to TRBD1 (6 bases). Germline CDR1 reads SGHRS; CDR2 reads YFSETQ. This CDR3 has 14 residues. Trimming took off 1 base at V and 5 bases at J, with 13 bases between the two ends. The CDR3, as DNA: TGCGCCAGCAGCTTGCAGGGGAGCGATAACGAGCAGTACTTC. It yields the protein CASSLQGSDNEQYF.